This T cell receptor (beta chain) emerged from a study of blood T cell repertoires in COVID-19. The germline V gene encodes CDR1 SGHRS and CDR2 YFSETQ. Losses at the gene ends were 3 bases for V and 2 bases for J; bases not matched to a gene: 5. The CDR3 length is 14 residues. Sequenced by immunoSEQ multiplex PCR; TCRdb stores in-frame clones only, minus some. The sample yields about 210,000 clones, roughly 83% seen once. This chain connects TRBV5-1 to TRBJ2-7; 7 bases match TRBD1. Sequences were obtained from PBMCs or T cells enriched from blood (not recorded which). The receptor was isolated from a man aged 35-49 years with acute COVID-19. CDR3 sequence (DNA): TGCGCCAGCAGCTGGGACAGACAGACCTACGAGCAGTACTTC. Translated, it gives CASSWDRQTYEQYF.